This note documents a single TCR beta chain sequence. The sample is drawn from a study of control samples from healthy donors and cancer patients. V lost 2 bases, J lost 6 bases, and 17 bases lay in between. The germline CDR1 and CDR2 sequences are GTSNPN and SVGIG (reference sequence). CDR3 length: 14 residues. Clones were sequenced by immunoSEQ multiplex PCR, and TCRdb holds only the in-frame ones, with some missing. The sample records over 110,000 clones, less than 90% being singletons. The sample comprised blood. This chain links TRBV30 with TRBJ2-7; D unclear. The clonotype was recovered from a woman aged 30 to 39 in good health. Here the CDR3 reads CAWSRKGSLFEQYF. The CDR3 DNA reads as TGTGCCTGGAGTAGAAAAGGAAGCCTTTTCGAGCAGTACTTC.